Given below is one T cell receptor beta chain in context. The antigen is unknown. The data stem from a study of T cell responses to AZD1222 COVID-19 vaccine. Study-wide context: Some second doses came at about 4 weeks and others at about 12 weeks; these were pooled.

The table came from immunoSEQ multiplex PCR; TCRdb's copy has only in-frame clones and leaves some out. The data show 200,000 to 300,000 clones, with approximately 93% seen just once and 0.55% held by the top ten. V was pared by 5 bases and J by 3 bases, with 12 bases between. The CDR3 loop spans 14 amino acids. CDR1 and CDR2 (germline): LNHDA, SQIVND (reference sequence). General study results and limits: Mostly white British, mostly female donors; authors suggested clonal diversity may be underestimated. Baseline serology detected seropositivity in only five to seven AZD1222 recipients.

V usage is TRBV19 and J usage is TRBJ2-3; no definite D call. Material: peripheral blood, obtained on day 0 of AZD1222 vaccination. The source of this sequence is an adult in good health. Written as DNA, the CDR3 is TGTGCCAGTAGTCCACAGACCGGGACAGATACGCAGTATTTT. Its protein product is CASSPQTGTDTQYF.